One sample yielded the 27 T cell receptor beta chains listed below, sequenced in a study of blood T cell repertoires in COVID-19. The table came from immunoSEQ multiplex PCR; TCRdb's copy has only in-frame clones and leaves some out. The profile shows roughly 200,000 clones, 85% to 90% of them singletons. Sequencing was performed on peripheral blood. The receptors originated from a man aged 80 or over with acute or convalescent COVID-19.

This clone appeared once. The V and J genes are TRBV7-2 and TRBJ2-6, with D possibly TRBD1 on 5 matching bases. CDR1 and CDR2 from the germline V gene are SGHTA and FQGNSA. The CDR3 runs 16 residues. V shed 5 bases and J shed 2 bases, with 13 bases lying between them. This chain's CDR3 is CASSRPRAAGANVLTF. DNA of the CDR3: TGTGCCAGCAGCCGCCCCAGGGCAGCTGGGGCCAACGTCCTGACTTTC.

This chain joins TRBV7-2 and TRBJ2-4, with 9 bases matching TRBD2. The CDR3 loop spans 17 amino acids. Losses at the gene ends were 2 bases for V and 6 bases for J; bases not matched to a gene: 11. The germline V gene encodes CDR1 SGHTA and CDR2 FQGNSA. The DNA for the CDR3 is TGTGCCAGCAGCTTAACGCCCCTGGCGGGAGGGGGAAACATTCAGTACTTC. The encoded protein is CASSLTPLAGGGNIQYF.

V and J are TRBV7-2 and TRBJ2-3, with 10 positions matching TRBD2. Germline V gene lookup returns CDR1 SGHTA and CDR2 FQGNSA. The CDR3 is made up of 17 amino acids. V shed 5 bases, J shed 6 bases, and the junction held 14 bases outside the gene matches. The CDR3 sequence: CASSRGGSGRARDTQYF. As DNA, the CDR3 is TGTGCCAGCAGCCGCGGGGGGAGCGGGAGGGCCAGGGATACGCAGTATTTT.

CDR3 bases: TGTGCCATCAAAATGACTAGCGGGCCTTACAATGAGCAGTTCTTC. It encodes CAIKMTSGPYNEQFF. J is TRBJ2-1 and V is TRBV10-3; 10 bases fit TRBD2. Germline CDR1 is ENHRY and CDR2 is SYGVKD. Germline trimming cut 7 bases from V and 4 bases from J; bases unmatched to any gene: 7. The CDR3 is 15 amino acids.

The rearrangement uses TRBV7-9 and TRBJ2-3; 12 bases line up with TRBD2. The CDR3 spans 19 residues. V was pared by 7 bases and J by 3 bases, with 17 bases of the junction left unmatched. Looked up from germline, CDR1 is SEHNR and CDR2 is FQNEAQ (reference sequence). The DNA for the CDR3 is TGTGCCAGCAACCCCCCAGGGGCTCGAACTAGCGGGAGGACAGATACGCAGTATTTT. Translated: CASNPPGARTSGRTDTQYF. The full variable domain, completed using reference TRBV7-9 and TRBJ2-3, is DTGVSQNPRHKITKRGQNVTFRCDPISEHNRLYWYRQTLGQGPEFLTYFQNEAQLEKSRLLSDRFSAERPKGSFSTLEIQRTEQGDSAMYLCASNPPGARTSGRTDTQYFGPGTRLTVL.

This chain links TRBV6-2 or TRBV6-3 with TRBJ1-6; 7 bases agree with TRBD1. The V gene end was trimmed by 4 bases and the J gene end by 7 bases; junction bases not matched to a gene: 4. The CDR3 spans 14 residues. Per the germline V gene, CDR1 is MNHEY and CDR2 is SVGEGT. This chain's CDR3 is CASSFWDSNSPLHF. The CDR3 coding sequence is TGTGCCAGCAGTTTTTGGGACAGCAATTCACCCCTCCACTTT.

This CDR3 reads CASSQDPGQGPLYGYTF. CDR3 in DNA: TGTGCCAGCAGCCAAGATCCGGGACAGGGGCCCCTCTATGGCTACACCTTC. V is TRBV14 and J is TRBJ1-2; TRBD1 agrees at 10 bases. The V and J ends lost 0 bases and 4 bases, in that order; junction bases with no gene match: 8. Germline V lookup: CDR1 SGHDN, CDR2 FVKESK. The CDR3 consists of 17 residues.

The chain combines TRBV5-1 with TRBJ2-2; the match to TRBD1 covers 7 bases. Germline CDR1 SGHRS, CDR2 YFSETQ. The CDR3 is made up of 15 amino acids. With V trimmed by 4 bases and J by 5 bases, 8 bases remained unmatched. DNA for the CDR3: TGCGCCAGCAGCGTCTCGGGACAGAGTACCGGGGAGCTGTTTTTT. Encoded protein: CASSVSGQSTGELFF.

This sequence joins TRBV19 and TRBJ1-6; TRBD1 matches 8 bases. Germline V gene sequence: CDR1 LNHDA, CDR2 SQIVND (reference sequence). V was pared by 5 bases and J by 3 bases, with 9 bases of the junction left unmatched. There are 17 residues in the CDR3. CDR3 sequence (DNA): TGTGCCAGTAGTCCAACAGGGGGAACGTACTATAATTCACCCCTCCACTTT. It is translated as CASSPTGGTYYNSPLHF. Full variable domain (rest looked up from reference TRBV19 and TRBJ1-6): DGGITQSPKYLFRKEGQNVTLSCEQNLNHDAMYWYRQDPGQGLRLIYYSQIVNDFQKGDIAEGYSVSREKKESFPLTVTSAQKNPTAFYLCASSPTGGTYYNSPLHFGNGTRLTVT.

V usage is TRBV27 and J usage is TRBJ1-6, with a possible D match to TRBD1 (6 bases). The CDR3 spans 14 residues. Germline values: CDR1 MNHEY, CDR2 SMNVEV (reference sequence). Trimming shortened V by 4 bases and J by 7 bases, and 11 bases separated the two germline ends. CDR3: CASSSTGPNSPLHF. The CDR3 region has the DNA TGTGCCAGCAGTTCAACAGGGCCCAATTCACCCCTCCACTTT.

The chain recombines TRBV18 with TRBJ2-1; D remains unclear. The CDR3 is made up of 17 amino acids. Looked up from germline, CDR1 is KGHSH and CDR2 is LQKENI. Between the trimmed V and J ends, which lost 0 bases and 5 bases, there was a span of 17 bases. The CDR3 is CASSPPESGELNNEQFF. CDR3 nucleotide sequence: TGTGCCAGCTCACCACCCGAGTCAGGCGAGTTAAACAATGAGCAGTTCTTC.

The chain uses TRBV18 and TRBJ2-1; D is unresolved. CDR1 and CDR2 (germline): KGHSH, LQKENI. V lost 2 bases to trimming and J lost 4 bases, with 12 bases between them. This CDR3 spans 15 amino acids. The CDR3 region has the DNA TGTGCCAGCTCACCAATGGCAGGCGATTACAATGAGCAGTTCTTC. Translating gives CASSPMAGDYNEQFF.

The chain links TRBV28 to TRBJ2-1; 11 bases fit TRBD1. V was clipped by 7 bases and J by 6 bases; unmatched bases: 8. Germline loops: CDR1 MDHEN, CDR2 SYDVKM. CDR3 length: 15 residues. CDR3 sequence reads: CASTLRGTGGNEQFF. CDR3 in DNA: TGTGCCAGCACCTTAAGGGGGACAGGGGGCAATGAGCAGTTCTTC.

The genes are TRBV15 and TRBJ1-3; 8 bases match TRBD1. Germline V gene data show CDR1 as LNHNV and CDR2 as YYDKDF (reference sequence). CDR3 length: 15 amino acids. The V and J ends lost 4 bases and 4 bases, in that order; junction bases with no gene match: 6. CDR3 nucleotides: TGTGCCACCAGCACCGACAGGGGTGTCGGAAACACCATATATTTT. Translation: CATSTDRGVGNTIYF.

The chain carries TRBV28 and TRBJ1-5; TRBD1 aligns across 8 bases. CDR3 size: 16 residues. In germline, CDR1 is MDHEN, CDR2 SYDVKM. V lost 8 bases and J lost 13; bases outside the gene matches: 22. Written as DNA, the CDR3 is TGTGCCAGCCTCTCTCCGCGCAGGGGGCTTTTCGGATCTCAGCATTTT. The encoded protein is CASLSPRRGLFGSQHF.

This chain uses TRBV6-5 with TRBJ1-5, with 11 bases fitting TRBD1. The CDR3 extends over 15 amino acids. Germline-derived CDR1 and CDR2 are MNHEY and SVGAGI. V dropped 6 bases and J dropped 4; count of bases not matched to a gene: 5. This CDR3 reads CASRPDRGQNQPQHF. For the CDR3, the DNA is TGTGCCAGCAGACCGGACAGGGGGCAAAATCAGCCCCAGCATTTT.

The chain recombines TRBV7-9 with TRBJ1-1; no clear D. V was clipped by 3 bases and J by 1 base, with 12 bases between them. CDR1 is SEHNR and CDR2 is FQNEAQ in the germline V gene (reference sequence). The CDR3 loop spans 15 amino acids. CDR3 sequence: CASSFLVLRNTEAFF. The CDR3 DNA sequence: TGTGCCAGCAGCTTTCTGGTATTGAGGAACACTGAAGCTTTCTTT.

The chain has TRBV30 and TRBJ1-1, with 8 positions matching TRBD1. The germline V gene encodes CDR1 GTSNPN and CDR2 SVGIG (reference sequence). Trimming took 4 bases from V and 0 from J; bases not matched to a gene: 10. There are 16 residues in the CDR3. The CDR3: CAWTTQGARMNTEAFF. CDR3 sequence (DNA): TGTGCCTGGACGACCCAGGGGGCCCGCATGAACACTGAAGCTTTCTTT.

This clone was observed a single time. The gene calls are TRBV5-4 and TRBJ2-5; TRBD1 matches 8 bases. V gave up 4 bases and J gave up 1 base; unmatched junction bases: 6. The germline V gene encodes CDR1 SGHNT and CDR2 YYREEE (reference sequence). This CDR3 has 15 residues. CDR3 residues: CASSTDRALQETQYF. CDR3 DNA: TGTGCCAGCAGCACGGACAGGGCTCTCCAAGAGACCCAGTACTTC.

This sequence joins TRBV14 and TRBJ1-2, with D unclear. Germline CDR1 SGHDN, CDR2 FVKESK. Deletions cut 1 base from V and 8 bases from J, with 8 bases between. The CDR3 runs to 12 residues. CDR3 amino acids: CASSQAAFGYTF. CDR3 DNA sequence: TGTGCCAGCAGCCAAGCCGCGTTCGGCTACACCTTC.

V is TRBV12-5 and J is TRBJ2-3, with TRBD2 as a possible D gene (5 bases). The length of the CDR3 is 17 residues. The V end was cut by 1 base, the J end by 4 bases, with 18 bases between. Germline V gene lookup returns CDR1 LGHNT and CDR2 FRNRAP. The CDR3 sequence: CASGLAHVGETPDTQYF. The CDR3 nucleotides are TGTGCTAGTGGTTTGGCACATGTGGGAGAAACTCCAGATACGCAGTATTTT.

The genes are TRBV7-2 and TRBJ2-5, with D tentatively TRBD1 (5 bases). The CDR3 loop spans 16 amino acids. CDR1 and CDR2 from the germline V gene are SGHTA and FQGNSA. Trimming removed 5 bases at V and 3 bases at J, with 19 bases between. CDR3: CASSLRDTLIKETQYF. CDR3 nucleotides: TGTGCCAGCAGCCTCAGGGATACACTGATAAAAGAGACCCAGTACTTC.

The V and J genes are TRBV21-1 and TRBJ2-7; TRBD2 reflects the table's D call only, with no check against the DNA. TRBV21-1 is reported as a pseudogene. The CDR3 has 19 residues. DNA of the CDR3: TGTGCCAGCAGCTCCCGATTGGGGTGGCGGGAGGGCCACTCCTACGAGCAGTACGTC. This sequence encodes CASSSRLGWREGHSYEQYV.

The gene calls are TRBV11-2 and TRBJ2-5, with 9 bases lining up with TRBD1. Germline V gives CDR1 SGHAT, CDR2 FQNNGV. Losses at the gene ends were 4 bases for V and 1 base for J; bases not matched to a gene: 16. The CDR3 sequence is 19 residues long. The CDR3 loop is CASSSHRTGVLPIQETQYF. The CDR3 coding sequence is TGTGCCAGCAGCTCGCACCGGACAGGGGTGTTACCTATCCAAGAGACCCAGTACTTC.

This clone came up a few times. The J gene is TRBJ2-2, the V gene TRBV7-3, with 10 bases that match TRBD2. J was trimmed by 6 bases and V by 3 bases; bases with no gene match: 13. Germline CDR1 is SGHTA and CDR2 is FQGTGA. This CDR3 has 18 amino acids. CDR3 region: CASSLVHSSGSLAGELFF. CDR3 coding DNA: TGTGCCAGCAGCTTGGTTCACTCTAGCGGGAGTCTCGCCGGGGAGCTGTTTTTT.

This chain links TRBV7-2 with TRBJ2-5, with a tentative D call TRBD2 (6 bases). Trimming removed 0 bases from V and 7 bases from J, with 18 bases in between. The CDR3 spans 16 residues. Germline lookup yields CDR1 SGHTA and CDR2 FQGNSA. The CDR3 is CASSLAQVARDGTQYF. In nucleotides, the CDR3 is TGTGCCAGCAGCTTAGCGCAAGTAGCGCGGGACGGGACCCAGTACTTC.

This rearrangement joins TRBV11-2 to TRBJ1-2; tentatively, D is TRBD1 (6 bases). The CDR3 has 14 residues. V lost 4 bases and J 3 bases, leaving 12 bases between the germline ends. The germline CDR1 and CDR2 sequences are SGHAT and FQNNGV. The CDR3 protein is CASSSWTVDYGYTF. In nucleotides, the CDR3 is TGTGCCAGCAGCTCTTGGACAGTAGACTATGGCTACACCTTC.